This T cell receptor (beta chain) was observed in a study of T cell repertoires in cytomegalovirus infection. Study at large: CMV infection together with matching HLA type was indicated by public TCR beta signatures.

There are a few counts of this clonotype. Its antigen remains unknown. This CDR3 spans 16 amino acids. Per the germline V gene, CDR1 is SGHDT and CDR2 is YYEEEE. Unmatched junction bases numbered 6, after V lost 4 bases and J lost 3 bases. TCRdb re-derived calls from the reads in MiXCR, one entry per CDR3 protein. The table has 250,000 to 300,000 distinct CDR3 sequences, about 20% seen once. Here the sequenced sample was cultured PBMCs, taken from culture after CMV antigen stimulation. The source of this sequence is a human donor in good health (CMV status not recorded). Some clones in this sample may be carry-over from other donors' samples. V gene TRBV5-6 combines with J gene TRBJ2-5; TRBD2 agrees at 13 bases. CDR3: CASSRLAGGGEETQYF. The CDR3 DNA sequence: TGTGCCAGCAGCCGACTAGCGGGAGGTGGGGAAGAGACCCAGTACTTC.